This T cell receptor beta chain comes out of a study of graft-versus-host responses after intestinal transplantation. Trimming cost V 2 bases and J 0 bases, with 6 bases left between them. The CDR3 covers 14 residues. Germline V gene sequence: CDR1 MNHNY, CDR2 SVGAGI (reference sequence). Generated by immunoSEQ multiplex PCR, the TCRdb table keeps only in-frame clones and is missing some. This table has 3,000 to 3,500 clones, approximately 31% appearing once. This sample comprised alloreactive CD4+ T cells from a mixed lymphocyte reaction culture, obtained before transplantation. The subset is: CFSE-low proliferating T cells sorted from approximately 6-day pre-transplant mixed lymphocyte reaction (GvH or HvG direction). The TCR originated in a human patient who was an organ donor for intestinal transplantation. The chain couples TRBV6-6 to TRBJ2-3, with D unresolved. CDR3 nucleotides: TGTGCCAGCAGTTACGCTCAGAGCACAGATACGCAGTATTTT. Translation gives CASSYAQSTDTQYF.